What follows are 28 T cell receptor beta chains derived from one specimen sequenced in a study of T cell responses to AZD1222 COVID-19 vaccine. Produced via immunoSEQ multiplex PCR; TCRdb's table is partial and in-frame only. The sample yields over 55,000 clones, roughly 80% seen once. This sample comprised peripheral blood, obtained 28 days after the second AZD1222 dose. Receptors originate from an adult who received the AZD1222 COVID-19 vaccine.

This chain uses TRBV6-2 or TRBV6-3 with TRBJ1-6; D unresolved. The CDR3 is 14 residues long. The V gene's germline CDR1 is MNHEY and CDR2 SVGEGT. With 1 base removed from V and 7 bases from J, the gap between germline ends came to 8 bases. CDR3 region: CASSYYGRNSPLHF. The CDR3 DNA reads TGTGCCAGCAGTTACTACGGACGGAATTCACCCCTCCACTTT.

J is TRBJ2-5 and V is TRBV2; D gene uncertain. CDR1 SNHLY and CDR2 FYNNEI come from the germline V gene. The germline V and J ends were trimmed by 7 bases and 2 bases, with 11 bases remaining between them. The CDR3 extends over 13 amino acids. This CDR3 is CASIGRRQETQYF. CDR3 sequence (DNA): TGTGCCAGCATTGGCAGGAGACAAGAGACCCAGTACTTC. The variable domain in full, completed from reference TRBV2 and TRBJ2-5, reads EPEVTQTPSHQVTQMGQEVILRCVPISNHLYFYWYRQILGQKVEFLVSFYNNEISEKSEIFDDQFSVERPDGSNFTLKIRSTKLEDSAMYFCASIGRRQETQYFGPGTRLLVL.

Written as DNA, the CDR3 is TGTGCCAGCAGTGATCCAGAGCTCTACTATGGCTACACCTTC. Amino acid sequence: CASSDPELYYGYTF. This chain links TRBV2 with TRBJ1-2; unclear D gene. V gave up 3 bases and J gave up 3 bases, with 11 bases separating them. CDR3 length: 14 amino acids. CDR1 is SNHLY, CDR2 FYNNEI, per germline.

The CDR3 reads CATSDSGWGAEAFF. The CDR3 DNA sequence: TGTGCCACCAGTGATTCAGGCTGGGGTGCTGAAGCTTTCTTT. J is TRBJ1-1 and V is TRBV24-1; D unresolved. The V end was cut by 2 bases, the J end by 6 bases, with 12 bases between. CDR1 KGHDR and CDR2 SFDVKD come from the germline V gene. The CDR3 loop spans 14 amino acids.

This rearrangement joins TRBV19 to TRBJ1-2; tentatively, D is TRBD1 (5 bases). Trimming took 5 bases from V and 7 from J, leaving 11 bases between them. The CDR3 totals 12 residues. The germline V gene encodes CDR1 LNHDA and CDR2 SQIVND (reference sequence). The DNA of the CDR3 is TGTGCCAGTAGTTACAGGCCGGGTGGCTACACCTTC. Its translation: CASSYRPGGYTF.

This clone is judged medium-sized. J is TRBJ2-7 and V is TRBV19, with D uncertain. The germline gives CDR1 LNHDA, CDR2 SQIVND (reference sequence). The CDR3 loop spans 14 amino acids. Deletions cut 3 bases from V and 3 bases from J, with 12 bases between. CDR3 sequence: CASSMGVAGYEQYF. The DNA for the CDR3 is TGTGCCAGTAGTATGGGCGTAGCAGGCTACGAGCAGTACTTC.

The chain carries TRBV6-1 and TRBJ1-1; D is possibly TRBD1 (5 bases). The germline V gene encodes CDR1 MNHNS and CDR2 SASEGT. The CDR3 sequence is 15 residues long. V gave up 1 base and J gave up 3 bases, with 12 bases separating them. CDR3 loop: CASSEGSVGHTEAFF. The DNA of the CDR3 is TGTGCCAGCAGTGAAGGAAGCGTGGGGCACACTGAAGCTTTCTTT.

V and J are TRBV5-8 and TRBJ2-1; D remains unclear. This CDR3 spans 16 amino acids. Germline V gene sequence: CDR1 SGHTS, CDR2 YDEGEE. With 0 bases removed from V and 0 bases from J, the gap between germline ends came to 10 bases. The CDR3 region is CASSLALILSYNEQFF. The CDR3, as DNA: TGTGCCAGCAGCTTGGCGTTAATACTCTCCTACAATGAGCAGTTCTTC.

This clone has a single count. The chain joins TRBV6-2 or TRBV6-3 to TRBJ2-5; no clear D gene. The V and J ends lost 5 bases and 5 bases respectively, with 9 bases between them. From germline, CDR1 is MNHEY and CDR2 SVGEGT. CDR3 length: 12 residues. The CDR3 DNA follows: TGTGCCAGCAGTGTTCAGAGGGAGACCCAGTACTTC. This encodes CASSVQRETQYF.

The chain carries TRBV5-1 and TRBJ2-7; the D is unclear. V was shortened by 0 bases and J by 0 bases, with 10 bases between the two germline ends. This CDR3 has 15 amino acids. Germline V gene lookup returns CDR1 SGHRS and CDR2 YFSETQ. The chain's CDR3 is CASSLGGFSSYEQYF. DNA for the CDR3: TGCGCCAGCAGCTTGGGGGGTTTCAGCTCCTACGAGCAGTACTTC.

This clone was observed a handful of times. J is TRBJ1-5 and V is TRBV19, with TRBD1 as a possible D gene (5 bases). V lost 9 bases and J lost 0, with 21 bases in between. The CDR3 runs 17 residues. Germline loops: CDR1 LNHDA, CDR2 SQIVND (reference sequence). The CDR3 loop is CARVKGPEKYSNQPQHF. The CDR3 DNA follows: TGTGCCAGGGTAAAGGGACCGGAAAAATATAGCAATCAGCCCCAGCATTTT.

The chain is built from TRBV24-1 and TRBJ2-3; 12 bases are shared with TRBD2. Germline CDR1 reads KGHDR; CDR2 reads SFDVKD. V dropped 4 bases and J dropped 5; count of bases not matched to a gene: 6. The CDR3 length is 16 residues. The CDR3 DNA sequence: TGTGCCACCAGTGACCCTAGCGGGGGGGCTAAAGATACGCAGTATTTT. Residues: CATSDPSGGAKDTQYF.

J is TRBJ2-1 and V is TRBV7-7, with D unclear. Between the trimmed V and J ends, which lost 5 bases and 4 bases, there was a span of 15 bases. The CDR3 extends over 15 amino acids. CDR1 SSHAT and CDR2 FNYEAQ come from the germline V gene (reference sequence). CDR3 loop: CASSPVRTNYNEQFF. The CDR3 region has the DNA TGTGCCAGCAGCCCGGTCAGGACGAATTACAATGAGCAGTTCTTC. Supplemented by reference TRBV7-7 and TRBJ2-1, the full variable domain reads GAGVSQSPRYKVTKRGQDVTLRCDPISSHATLYWYQQALGQGPEFLTYFNYEAQPDKSGLPSDRFSAERPEGSISTLTIQRTEQRDSAMYRCASSPVRTNYNEQFFGPGTRLTVL.

This clone was recorded once. The CDR3 DNA reads as TGTGCCAGCAGTGATGGGGCCAACGTCCTGACTTTC. It translates to CASSDGANVLTF. The gene calls are TRBV6-1 and TRBJ2-6, with unresolved D. The CDR3 is made up of 12 amino acids. The germline V gene encodes CDR1 MNHNS and CDR2 SASEGT. Deletions cut 3 bases from V and 3 bases from J, with 0 bases between.

The chain uses TRBV3-1 (or the pseudogene TRBV3-2) and TRBJ2-7; no definite D call. V lost 4 bases, J lost 0 bases, and 7 bases lay in between. The CDR3 consists of 13 residues. Per the germline V gene, CDR1 is LGHDT and CDR2 is YNNKEL (reference sequence). In DNA form, the CDR3 reads TGTGCCAGCAGCCCGTCGAACTCCTACGAGCAGTACTTC. Translation gives CASSPSNSYEQYF.

V gene TRBV6-1 combines with J gene TRBJ1-5, with TRBD1 matching 12 bases. The CDR3 loop spans 15 amino acids. Per germline, CDR1 MNHNS and CDR2 SASEGT. V dropped 1 base and J dropped 7; count of bases not matched to a gene: 2. CDR3 in amino acids: CASSEGGQGAQPQHF. The CDR3 DNA sequence: TGTGCCAGCAGTGAAGGGGGACAGGGGGCGCAGCCCCAGCATTTT.

This rearrangement joins TRBV11-3 to TRBJ2-5; 14 nucleotides line up with TRBD2. The CDR3 covers 16 residues. Germline-derived CDR1 and CDR2 are SGHNT and YENEEA. Germline trimming cut 5 bases from V and 2 bases from J; bases unmatched to any gene: 4. CDR3 sequence: CASSQGLAGGQETQYF. In nucleotides, the CDR3 is TGTGCCAGCAGCCAAGGACTAGCGGGGGGACAAGAGACCCAGTACTTC.

The rearrangement links TRBV18 to TRBJ1-2; 8 nucleotides line up with TRBD1. CDR3 length: 15 amino acids. Trimming removed 3 bases from V and 1 base from J; junction bases left unmatched: 4. Looked up from germline, CDR1 is KGHSH and CDR2 is LQKENI. The CDR3 protein is CASSPSGQGNYGYTF. CDR3 in DNA: TGTGCCAGCTCACCGAGCGGACAGGGTAACTATGGCTACACCTTC.

The rearrangement uses TRBV7-2 and TRBJ2-1; D unclear. Trimming left V 0 bases short and J 6 bases short, with 9 bases between. Per germline, CDR1 SGHTA and CDR2 FQGNSA. The CDR3 is 14 residues long. The CDR3 region is CASSLAWQSNEQFF. CDR3 DNA: TGTGCCAGCAGCTTAGCTTGGCAGTCCAATGAGCAGTTCTTC.

This clone was found a few times. The chain combines TRBV28 with TRBJ1-6; D is perhaps TRBD1 (6 bases). Looked up from germline, CDR1 is MDHEN and CDR2 is SYDVKM. V lost 6 bases, J lost 6 bases, and 21 bases lay in between. There are 17 residues in the CDR3. In DNA form, the CDR3 reads TGTGCCAGCAGCTTTTCCCCCTTTTCCAGGGGTAATTCACCCCTCCACTTT. Translation gives CASSFSPFSRGNSPLHF. The full variable domain, with the rest looked up from reference TRBV28 and TRBJ1-6, is DVKVTQSSRYLVKRTGEKVFLECVQDMDHENMFWYRQDPGLGLRLIYFSYDVKMKEKGDIPEGYSVSREKKERFSLILESASTNQTSMYLCASSFSPFSRGNSPLHFGNGTRLTVT.

This chain joins TRBV10-3 and TRBJ1-2, with D hard to call. Germline assignment: CDR1 ENHRY and CDR2 SYGVKD. The ends were cut back, 2 bases at V and 3 bases at J, with 10 bases in the middle. This CDR3 comprises 14 residues. DNA for the CDR3: TGTGCCATCAGTGAGGGCCTAATGGACTATGGCTACACCTTC. It is translated as CAISEGLMDYGYTF.

The chain uses TRBV19 and TRBJ1-5; 7 nucleotides match TRBD1. This CDR3 spans 14 amino acids. The junction had 7 bases not matched to a gene; V was cut back by 11 bases and J by 0 bases. Germline V CDR1 and CDR2: LNHDA, SQIVND (reference sequence). The DNA of the CDR3 is TGTGCCGGTGGGACAGACGCTAGCAATCAGCCCCAGCATTTT. Amino acid sequence: CAGGTDASNQPQHF.

The chain couples TRBV7-9 to TRBJ1-4, with D possibly matching TRBD1 (5 bases). Germline values: CDR1 SEHNR, CDR2 FQNEAQ (reference sequence). With 5 bases removed from V and 6 bases from J, the gap between germline ends came to 16 bases. This CDR3 is 15 amino acids long. The CDR3 reads CASSIGGTGDEKLFF. CDR3 in DNA: TGTGCCAGCAGCATTGGCGGGACGGGCGATGAAAAACTGTTTTTT.

The chain employs TRBV21-1 and TRBJ1-3. TRBV21-1 is a listed pseudogene. The CDR3 totals 14 residues. CDR3 residues: CASSHRSSGNTIYF. Written as DNA, the CDR3 is TGTGCCAGCAGTCATAGAAGCTCTGGAAACACCATATATTTT.

The genes are TRBV27 and TRBJ1-5, with 9 bases aligning to TRBD1. With 6 bases clipped from V and 3 bases from J, the junction kept 12 bases outside the gene matches. This CDR3 has 17 residues. Looked up from germline, CDR1 is MNHEY and CDR2 is SMNVEV (reference sequence). This CDR3 reads CASRPSGQGRNNQPQHF. CDR3 bases: TGTGCCAGCAGGCCGTCGGGACAGGGTAGGAACAATCAGCCCCAGCATTTT.

The chain recombines TRBV7-9 with TRBJ1-6; D gene ambiguous. This CDR3 spans 15 amino acids. The V end lost 1 base, the J end lost 5 bases, and 9 bases lay between the germline ends. Germline-derived CDR1 and CDR2 are SEHNR and FQNEAQ (reference sequence). CDR3 DNA sequence: TGTGCCAGCAGCTTAGGTGTATTTGATAATTCACCCCTCCACTTT. This gives the protein CASSLGVFDNSPLHF.

The genes are TRBV7-2 and TRBJ2-3; D possibly corresponds to TRBD1 (8 bases). With 4 bases removed from V and 4 bases from J, the gap between germline ends came to 18 bases. There are 16 residues in the CDR3. Germline V lookup: CDR1 SGHTA, CDR2 FQGNSA. The CDR3 DNA is TGTGCCAGCAGCTCCTCTCTACAGGGGGGGGCAGATACGCAGTATTTT. Residues: CASSSSLQGGADTQYF.

This clone was seen more than once but under ten times. The chain joins TRBV5-6 to TRBJ1-2, with D tentatively TRBD1 (5 bases). This CDR3 has 14 residues. Trimming took 5 bases from V and 4 from J, leaving 15 bases between them. Germline lookup yields CDR1 SGHDT and CDR2 YYEEEE. The DNA of the CDR3 is TGTGCCAGCAGTCGTGGGGGGTTCGTCTATGGCTACACCTTC. Translating gives CASSRGGFVYGYTF.